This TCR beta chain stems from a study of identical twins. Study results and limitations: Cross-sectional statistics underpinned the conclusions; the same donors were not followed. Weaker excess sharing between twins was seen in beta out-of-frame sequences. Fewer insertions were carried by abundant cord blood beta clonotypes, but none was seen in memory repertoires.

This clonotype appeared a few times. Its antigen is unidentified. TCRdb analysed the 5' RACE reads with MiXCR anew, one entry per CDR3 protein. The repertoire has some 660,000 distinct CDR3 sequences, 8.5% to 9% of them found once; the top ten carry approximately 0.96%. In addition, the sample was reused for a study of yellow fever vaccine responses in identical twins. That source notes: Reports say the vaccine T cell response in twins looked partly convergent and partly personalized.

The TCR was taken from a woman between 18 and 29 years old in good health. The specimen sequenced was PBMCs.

The CDR3 spells CASSGPRAGGNSPLHF. The CDR3 region has the DNA TGTGCCAGCAGCGGACCACGGGCAGGGGGTAATTCACCCCTCCACTTT. The V call is TRBV25-1, the J call TRBJ1-6, with TRBD1 matching 7 bases. After removal of 6 bases from V and 6 bases from J, the junction contained 11 bases not matched to a gene. The CDR3 runs to 16 residues. The V gene's germline CDR1 is MGHDK and CDR2 SYGVNS.